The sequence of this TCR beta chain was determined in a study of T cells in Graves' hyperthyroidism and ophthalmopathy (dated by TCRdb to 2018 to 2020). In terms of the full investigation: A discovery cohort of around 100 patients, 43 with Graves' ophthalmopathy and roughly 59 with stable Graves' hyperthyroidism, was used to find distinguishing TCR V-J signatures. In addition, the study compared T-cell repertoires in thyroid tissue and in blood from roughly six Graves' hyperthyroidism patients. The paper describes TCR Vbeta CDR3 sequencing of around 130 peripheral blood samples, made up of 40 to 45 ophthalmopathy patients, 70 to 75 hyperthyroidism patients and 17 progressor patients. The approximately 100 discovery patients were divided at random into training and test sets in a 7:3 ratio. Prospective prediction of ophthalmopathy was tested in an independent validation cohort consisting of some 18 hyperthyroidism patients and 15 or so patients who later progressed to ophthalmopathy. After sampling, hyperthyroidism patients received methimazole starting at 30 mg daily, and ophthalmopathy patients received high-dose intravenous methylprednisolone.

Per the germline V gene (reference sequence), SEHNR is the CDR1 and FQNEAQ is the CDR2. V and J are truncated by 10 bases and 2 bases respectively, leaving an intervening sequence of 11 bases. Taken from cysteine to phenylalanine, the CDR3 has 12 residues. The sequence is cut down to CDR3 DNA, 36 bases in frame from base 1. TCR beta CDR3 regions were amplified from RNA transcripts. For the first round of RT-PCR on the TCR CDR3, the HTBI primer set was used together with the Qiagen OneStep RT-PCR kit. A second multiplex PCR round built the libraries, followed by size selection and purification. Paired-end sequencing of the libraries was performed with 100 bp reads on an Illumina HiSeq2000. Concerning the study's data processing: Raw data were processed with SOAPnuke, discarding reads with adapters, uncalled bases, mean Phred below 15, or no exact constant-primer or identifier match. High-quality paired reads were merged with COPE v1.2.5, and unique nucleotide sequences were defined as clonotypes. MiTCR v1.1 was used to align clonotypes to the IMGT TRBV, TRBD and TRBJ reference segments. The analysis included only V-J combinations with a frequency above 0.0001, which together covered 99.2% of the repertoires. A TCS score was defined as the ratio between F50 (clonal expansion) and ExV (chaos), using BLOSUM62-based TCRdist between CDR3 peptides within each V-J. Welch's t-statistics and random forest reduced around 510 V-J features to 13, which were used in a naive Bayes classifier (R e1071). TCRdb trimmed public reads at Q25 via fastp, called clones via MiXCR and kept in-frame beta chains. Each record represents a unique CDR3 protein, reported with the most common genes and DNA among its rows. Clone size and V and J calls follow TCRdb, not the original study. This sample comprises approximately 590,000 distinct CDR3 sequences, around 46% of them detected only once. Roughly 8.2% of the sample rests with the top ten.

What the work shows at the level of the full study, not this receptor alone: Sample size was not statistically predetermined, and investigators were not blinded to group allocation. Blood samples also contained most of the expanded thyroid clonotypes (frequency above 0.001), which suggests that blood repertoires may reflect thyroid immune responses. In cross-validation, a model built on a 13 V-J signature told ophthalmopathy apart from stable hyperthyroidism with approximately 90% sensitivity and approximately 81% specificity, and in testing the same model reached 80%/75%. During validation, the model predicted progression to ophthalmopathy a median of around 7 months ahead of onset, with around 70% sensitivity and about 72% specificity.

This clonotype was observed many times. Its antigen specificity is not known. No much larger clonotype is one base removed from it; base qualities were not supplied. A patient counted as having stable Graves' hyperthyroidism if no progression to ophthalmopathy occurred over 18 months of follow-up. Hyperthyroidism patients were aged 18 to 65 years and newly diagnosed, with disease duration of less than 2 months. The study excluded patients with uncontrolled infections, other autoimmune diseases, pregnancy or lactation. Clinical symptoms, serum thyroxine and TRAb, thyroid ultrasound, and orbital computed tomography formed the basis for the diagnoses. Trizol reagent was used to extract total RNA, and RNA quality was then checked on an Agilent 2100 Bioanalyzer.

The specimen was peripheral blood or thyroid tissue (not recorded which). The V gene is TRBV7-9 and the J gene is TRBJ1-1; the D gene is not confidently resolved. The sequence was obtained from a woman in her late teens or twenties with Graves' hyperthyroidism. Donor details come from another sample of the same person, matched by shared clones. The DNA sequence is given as TGTGCCACCTCAAACGACAACACTGAAGCTTTCTTT. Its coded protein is CATSNDNTEAFF.